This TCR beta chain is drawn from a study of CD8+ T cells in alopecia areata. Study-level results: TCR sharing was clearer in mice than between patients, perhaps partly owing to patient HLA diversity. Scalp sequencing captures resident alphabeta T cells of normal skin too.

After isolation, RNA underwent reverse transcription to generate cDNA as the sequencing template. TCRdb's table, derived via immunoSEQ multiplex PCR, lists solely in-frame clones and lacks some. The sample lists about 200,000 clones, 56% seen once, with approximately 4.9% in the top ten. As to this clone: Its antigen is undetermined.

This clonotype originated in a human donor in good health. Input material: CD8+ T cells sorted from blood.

The CDR3 is CASSGVEDYGYTF. The CDR3 DNA reads TGTGCCAGCAGCGGGGTGGAGGACTATGGCTACACCTTC. The genes are TRBV5-6 and TRBJ1-2; D not certain. Germline CDR1 is SGHDT and CDR2 is YYEEEE. V lost 4 bases and J lost 3, with 10 bases in between. The CDR3 contains 13 residues.